A selection of T cell receptor beta chains follows, all from one sample in a study of cytomegalovirus exposure and HLA in healthy donors. Clones were read by immunoSEQ multiplex PCR, and TCRdb kept only the in-frame ones, dropping some. The sample yields some 110,000 clones, 82% seen once. Sequencing input: PBMCs. These receptors were taken from a man aged 25-40 years in good health and CMV-seropositive. The CDR3 runs from the conserved cysteine through the conserved F or W. The order of the fields is V gene, J gene, CDR3 protein.

v_call: TRBV5-1; j_call: TRBJ2-5; cdr3_aa: CASSAYLSGETQYF
v_call: TRBV6-5; j_call: TRBJ2-3; cdr3_aa: CASSYYSSGDPDTQYF
v_call: TRBV5-1; j_call: TRBJ1-2; cdr3_aa: CASSLRAGGTANYGYTF
v_call: TRBV28; j_call: TRBJ1-6; cdr3_aa: CASRHTGGSYNSPLHF
v_call: TRBV7-2; j_call: TRBJ2-3; cdr3_aa: CASRGGVGYGTDTQYF
v_call: TRBV6-1; j_call: TRBJ1-1; cdr3_aa: CASRVNEAFF
v_call: TRBV11-2; j_call: TRBJ2-1; cdr3_aa: CASSLDSSVLASTYNEQFF
v_call: TRBV7-2; j_call: TRBJ2-1; cdr3_aa: CASSQSAPRDYNEQFF
v_call: TRBV6-5; j_call: TRBJ2-3; cdr3_aa: CASRDWGYTDTQYF
v_call: TRBV19; j_call: TRBJ2-3; cdr3_aa: CASSPGLAGGTDTQYF
v_call: TRBV5-1; j_call: TRBJ1-2; cdr3_aa: CASSLDGDRWDGYTF
v_call: TRBV14; j_call: TRBJ2-1; cdr3_aa: CASRLQGYNEQFF